This record looks at one T cell receptor beta chain sequence and its context. The sample comes from a study of blood T cell repertoires in COVID-19. The CDR3 totals 14 residues. V lost 5 bases to trimming and J lost 0 bases, with 10 bases between them. CDR1 and CDR2 from the germline V gene are SGHTA and FQGNSA. Two negative PCRs, clearance, or symptom resolution were required of recovered Cohort 3 donors. Here immunoSEQ multiplex PCR was the method, and the copy in TCRdb shows in-frame clones only, minus some. The table has more than 200,000 clones, 85% to 90% seen once. Specimen: PBMCs or T cells enriched from blood (not recorded which). The rearrangement uses TRBV7-2 and TRBJ1-2; perhaps TRBD1 as D (6 bases). The clonotype was recovered from a woman aged 30 to 39 who had recovered from COVID-19. The CDR3 loop is CASSLNRANYGYTF. The DNA for the CDR3 is TGTGCCAGCAGCCTCAACAGGGCTAACTATGGCTACACCTTC.